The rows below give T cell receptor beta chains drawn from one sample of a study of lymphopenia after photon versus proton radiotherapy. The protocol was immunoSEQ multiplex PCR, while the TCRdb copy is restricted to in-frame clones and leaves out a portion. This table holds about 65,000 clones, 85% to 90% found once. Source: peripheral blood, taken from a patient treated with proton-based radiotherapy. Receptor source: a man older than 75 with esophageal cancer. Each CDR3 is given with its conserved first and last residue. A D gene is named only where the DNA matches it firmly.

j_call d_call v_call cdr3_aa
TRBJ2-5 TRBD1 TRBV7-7 CASSPGRGRETQYF
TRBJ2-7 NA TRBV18 CASSPRADYEQYF
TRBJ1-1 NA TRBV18 CASSPLRGGDTEAFF
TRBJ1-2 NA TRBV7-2 CASSLGQNSVYGYTF
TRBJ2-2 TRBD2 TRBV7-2 CASSLMPSGGDRELFF
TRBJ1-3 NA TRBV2 CASQGTYSGNTIYF
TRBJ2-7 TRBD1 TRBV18 CASSRRDRVDEQYF
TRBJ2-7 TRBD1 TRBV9 CASSVRTGGAYEQYF
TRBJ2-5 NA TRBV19 CASNGYAAGHEETQYF
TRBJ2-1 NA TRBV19 CASTRTIYNEQFF
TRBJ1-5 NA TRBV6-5 CASRTTGLDQPQHF
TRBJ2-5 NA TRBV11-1 CASSSNRETQYF
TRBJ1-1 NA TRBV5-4 CAADLGGGSTEAFF
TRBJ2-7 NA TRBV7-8 CASSSPPTGQYYEQYF
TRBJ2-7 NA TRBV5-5 CASSLAYEQYF
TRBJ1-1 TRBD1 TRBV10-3 CATNRGSTEAFF
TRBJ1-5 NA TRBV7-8 CASSPFGVRQPQHF
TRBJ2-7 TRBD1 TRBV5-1 CASTPGQGSREQYF
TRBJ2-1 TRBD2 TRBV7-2 CASSDPGLAGGNEQFF
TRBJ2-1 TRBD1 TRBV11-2 CASSFGQGGYNEQFF
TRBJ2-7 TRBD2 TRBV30 CAWTGGSYEQYF
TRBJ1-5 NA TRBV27 CASSLSAPGHHSGGQPQHF
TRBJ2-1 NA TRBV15 CATSTSAGAGEQFF